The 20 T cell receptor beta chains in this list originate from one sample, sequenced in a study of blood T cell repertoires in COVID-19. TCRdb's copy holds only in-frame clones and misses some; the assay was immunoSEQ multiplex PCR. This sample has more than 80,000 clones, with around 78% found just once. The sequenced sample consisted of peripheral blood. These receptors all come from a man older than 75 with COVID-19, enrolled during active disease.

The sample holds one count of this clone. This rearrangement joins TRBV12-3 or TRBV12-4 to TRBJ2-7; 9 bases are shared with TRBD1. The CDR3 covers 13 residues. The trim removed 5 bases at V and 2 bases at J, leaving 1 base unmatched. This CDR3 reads CASSRDRAYEQYF. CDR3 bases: TGTGCCAGCAGTCGGGACAGGGCCTACGAGCAGTACTTC.

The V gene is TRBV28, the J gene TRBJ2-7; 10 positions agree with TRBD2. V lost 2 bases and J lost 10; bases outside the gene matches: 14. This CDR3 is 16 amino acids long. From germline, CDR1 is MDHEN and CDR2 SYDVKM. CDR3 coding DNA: TGTGCCAGCAGTTTAACGCTAGCGGGAGACGTCTACGGTCAGTACTTC. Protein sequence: CASSLTLAGDVYGQYF.

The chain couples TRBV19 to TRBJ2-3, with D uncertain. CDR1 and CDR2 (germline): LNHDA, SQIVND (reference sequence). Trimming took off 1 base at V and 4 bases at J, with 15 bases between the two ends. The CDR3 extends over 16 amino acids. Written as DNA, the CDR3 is TGTGCCAGTAGTATAGGAGTAGTTCTGGAGTCAGATACGCAGTATTTT. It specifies CASSIGVVLESDTQYF.

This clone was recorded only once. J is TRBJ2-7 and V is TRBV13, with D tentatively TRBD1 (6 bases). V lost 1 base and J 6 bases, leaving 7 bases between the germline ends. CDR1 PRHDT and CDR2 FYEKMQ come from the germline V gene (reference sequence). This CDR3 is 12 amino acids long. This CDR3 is CASSLVGGEQYF. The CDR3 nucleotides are TGTGCCAGCAGCTTAGTAGGGGGCGAGCAGTACTTC.

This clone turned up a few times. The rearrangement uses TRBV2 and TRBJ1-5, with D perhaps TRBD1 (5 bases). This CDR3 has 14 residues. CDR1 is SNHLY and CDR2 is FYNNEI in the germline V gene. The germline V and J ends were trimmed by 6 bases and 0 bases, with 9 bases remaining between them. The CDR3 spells CASRDDSSNQPQHF. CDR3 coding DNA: TGTGCCAGCAGGGACGACAGTAGCAATCAGCCCCAGCATTTT.

The CDR3 region is CASSAQTGTANTEAFF. CDR3 in DNA: TGTGCCAGCAGTGCCCAAACCGGGACAGCGAACACTGAAGCTTTCTTT. This chain connects TRBV6-1 to TRBJ1-1; 7 bases are shared with TRBD1. The CDR3 runs to 16 residues. J was trimmed by 1 base and V by 4 bases; bases with no gene match: 9. Germline CDR1 and CDR2: MNHNS and SASEGT.

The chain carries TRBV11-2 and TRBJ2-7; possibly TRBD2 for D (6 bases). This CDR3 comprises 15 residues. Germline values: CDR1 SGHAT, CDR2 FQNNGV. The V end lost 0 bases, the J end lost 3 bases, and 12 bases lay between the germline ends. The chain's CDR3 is CASSLEIGRYYEQYF. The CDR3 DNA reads TGTGCCAGCAGCTTAGAAATCGGGAGATACTACGAGCAGTACTTC.

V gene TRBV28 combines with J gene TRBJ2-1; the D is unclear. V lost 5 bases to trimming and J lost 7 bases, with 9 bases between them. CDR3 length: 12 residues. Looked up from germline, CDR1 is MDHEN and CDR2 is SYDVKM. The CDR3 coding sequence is TGTGCCAGCAGTATTACCAGGAATGAGCAGTTCTTC. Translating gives CASSITRNEQFF.

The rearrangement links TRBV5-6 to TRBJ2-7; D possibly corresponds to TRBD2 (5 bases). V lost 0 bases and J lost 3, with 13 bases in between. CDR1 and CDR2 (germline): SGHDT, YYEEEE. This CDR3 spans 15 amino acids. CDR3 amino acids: CASSLGSGSLYEQYF. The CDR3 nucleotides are TGTGCCAGCAGCTTGGGGTCGGGGAGCCTCTACGAGCAGTACTTC. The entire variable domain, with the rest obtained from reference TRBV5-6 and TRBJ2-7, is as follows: DAGVTQSPTHLIKTRGQQVTLRCSPKSGHDTVSWYQQALGQGPQFIFQYYEEEERQRGNFPDRFSGHQFPNYSSELNVNALLLGDSALYLCASSLGSGSLYEQYFGPGTRLTVT.

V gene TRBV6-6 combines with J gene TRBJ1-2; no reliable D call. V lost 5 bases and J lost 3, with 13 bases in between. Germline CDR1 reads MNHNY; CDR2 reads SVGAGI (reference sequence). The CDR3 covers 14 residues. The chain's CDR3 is CASSAETRDYGYTF. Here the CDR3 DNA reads TGTGCCAGCAGTGCCGAGACTAGGGACTATGGCTACACCTTC.

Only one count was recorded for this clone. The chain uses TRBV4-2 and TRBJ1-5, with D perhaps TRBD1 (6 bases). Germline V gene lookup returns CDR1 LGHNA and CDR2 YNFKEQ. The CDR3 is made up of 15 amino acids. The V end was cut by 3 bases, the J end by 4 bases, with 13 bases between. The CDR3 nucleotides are TGTGCCAGCAGCCAGAATCAGGGGATTAATCAGCCCCAGCATTTT. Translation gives CASSQNQGINQPQHF.

The CDR3, as DNA: TGCGCCAGCAGCCCCAGGGCTATGAACACTGAAGCTTTCTTT. Translation: CASSPRAMNTEAFF. The rearrangement joins TRBV4-1 to TRBJ1-1; maybe TRBD1 (5 bases). This CDR3 contains 14 residues. V was trimmed by 4 bases and J by 0 bases, leaving 9 bases between them. CDR1 and CDR2 from the germline V gene are MGHRA and YSYEKL.

For the CDR3, the DNA is TGCGCCAGCAGCCAATGGGGCCGGGACAGGATTCGGGTCGCCAAAAACATTCAGTACTTC. This sequence encodes CASSQWGRDRIRVAKNIQYF. J is TRBJ2-4 and V is TRBV4-3, with 8 bases that match TRBD1. The CDR3 contains 20 residues. The V gene's germline CDR1 is LGHNA and CDR2 YSLEER. The J segment lost 1 base and the V segment lost 2 bases, leaving 16 bases of the junction unmatched.

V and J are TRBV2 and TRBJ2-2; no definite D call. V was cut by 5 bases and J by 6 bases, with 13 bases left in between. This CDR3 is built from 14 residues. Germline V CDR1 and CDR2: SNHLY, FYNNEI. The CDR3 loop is CASSRSTSAGELFF. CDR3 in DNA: TGTGCCAGCAGTCGATCTACTTCGGCCGGGGAGCTGTTTTTT.

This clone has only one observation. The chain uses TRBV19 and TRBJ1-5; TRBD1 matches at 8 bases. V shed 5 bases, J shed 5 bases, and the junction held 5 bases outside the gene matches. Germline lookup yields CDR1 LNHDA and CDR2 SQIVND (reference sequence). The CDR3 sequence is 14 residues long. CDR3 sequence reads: CASSLAGGHQPQHF. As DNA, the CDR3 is TGTGCCAGTAGTCTGGCAGGGGGCCATCAGCCCCAGCATTTT.

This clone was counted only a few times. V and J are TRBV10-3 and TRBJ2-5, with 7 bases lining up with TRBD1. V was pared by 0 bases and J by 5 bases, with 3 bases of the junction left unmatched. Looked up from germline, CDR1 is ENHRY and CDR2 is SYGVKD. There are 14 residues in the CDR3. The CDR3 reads CAISESRGQETQYF. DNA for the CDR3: TGTGCCATCAGTGAGTCAAGGGGGCAGGAGACCCAGTACTTC.

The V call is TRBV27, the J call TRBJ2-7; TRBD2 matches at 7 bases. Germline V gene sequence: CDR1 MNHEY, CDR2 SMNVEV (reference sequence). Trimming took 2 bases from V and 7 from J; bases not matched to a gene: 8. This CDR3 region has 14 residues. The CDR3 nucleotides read TGTGCCAGCAGTTTAACCGGGAGGAAGGGAGAGCAGTACTTC. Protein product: CASSLTGRKGEQYF.

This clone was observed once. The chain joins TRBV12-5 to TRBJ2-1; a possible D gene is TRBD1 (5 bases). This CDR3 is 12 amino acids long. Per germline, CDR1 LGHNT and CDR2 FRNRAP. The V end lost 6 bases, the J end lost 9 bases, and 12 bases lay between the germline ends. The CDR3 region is CASGSGRGEQFF. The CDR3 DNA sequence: TGTGCTAGTGGATCAGGTAGGGGTGAGCAGTTCTTC. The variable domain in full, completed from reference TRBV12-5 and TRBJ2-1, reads DARVTQTPRHKVTEMGQEVTMRCQPILGHNTVFWYRQTMMQGLELLAYFRNRAPLDDSGMPKDRFSAEMPDATLATLKIQPSEPRDSAVYFCASGSGRGEQFFGPGTRLTVL.

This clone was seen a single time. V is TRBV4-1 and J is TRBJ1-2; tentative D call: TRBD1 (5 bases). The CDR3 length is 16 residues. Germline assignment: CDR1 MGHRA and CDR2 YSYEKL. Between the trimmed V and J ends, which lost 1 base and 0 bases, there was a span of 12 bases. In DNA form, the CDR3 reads TGCGCCAGCAGCCAAGCTGACAGCCTCTCTAACTATGGCTACACCTTC. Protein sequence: CASSQADSLSNYGYTF.

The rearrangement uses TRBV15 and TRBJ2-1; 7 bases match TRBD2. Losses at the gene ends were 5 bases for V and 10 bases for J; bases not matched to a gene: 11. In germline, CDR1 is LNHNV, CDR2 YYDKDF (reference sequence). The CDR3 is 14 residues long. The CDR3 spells CATSAGGGRGEQFF. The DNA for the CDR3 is TGTGCCACCAGCGCTGGGGGGGGGAGAGGAGAGCAGTTCTTC.